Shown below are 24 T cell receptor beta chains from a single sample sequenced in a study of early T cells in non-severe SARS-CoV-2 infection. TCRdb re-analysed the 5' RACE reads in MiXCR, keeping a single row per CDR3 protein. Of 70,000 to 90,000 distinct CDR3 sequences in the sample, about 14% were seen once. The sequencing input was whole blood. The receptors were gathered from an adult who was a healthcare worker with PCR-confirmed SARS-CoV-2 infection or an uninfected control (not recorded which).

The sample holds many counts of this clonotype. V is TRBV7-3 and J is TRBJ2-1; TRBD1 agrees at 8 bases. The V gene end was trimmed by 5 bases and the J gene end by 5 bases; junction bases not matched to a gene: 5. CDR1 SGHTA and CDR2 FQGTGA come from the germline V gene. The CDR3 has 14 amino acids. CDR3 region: CASSLGQGHNEQFF. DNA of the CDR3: TGTGCCAGCAGCCTCGGACAGGGCCACAATGAGCAGTTCTTC.

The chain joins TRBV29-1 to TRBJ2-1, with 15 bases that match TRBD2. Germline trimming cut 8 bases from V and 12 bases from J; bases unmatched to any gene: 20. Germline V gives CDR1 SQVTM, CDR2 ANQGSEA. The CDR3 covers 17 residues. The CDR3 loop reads CSTTATRGLAGGRGQFF. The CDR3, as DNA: TGCAGCACCACGGCCACCCGCGGACTAGCGGGAGGGCGTGGGCAGTTCTTC.

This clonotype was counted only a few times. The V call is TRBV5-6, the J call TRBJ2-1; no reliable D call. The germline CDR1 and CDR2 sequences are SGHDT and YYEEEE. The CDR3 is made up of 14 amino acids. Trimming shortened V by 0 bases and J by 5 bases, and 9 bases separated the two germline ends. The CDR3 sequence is CASSLERNNNEQFF. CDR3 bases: TGTGCCAGCAGCTTGGAAAGGAACAACAATGAGCAGTTCTTC.

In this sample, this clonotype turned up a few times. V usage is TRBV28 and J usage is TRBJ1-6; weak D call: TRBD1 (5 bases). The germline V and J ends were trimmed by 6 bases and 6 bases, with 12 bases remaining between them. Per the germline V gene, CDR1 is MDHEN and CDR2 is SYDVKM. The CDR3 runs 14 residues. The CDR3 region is CASRGGGVNSPLHF. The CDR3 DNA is TGTGCCAGCAGAGGTGGGGGAGTTAATTCACCCCTCCACTTT.

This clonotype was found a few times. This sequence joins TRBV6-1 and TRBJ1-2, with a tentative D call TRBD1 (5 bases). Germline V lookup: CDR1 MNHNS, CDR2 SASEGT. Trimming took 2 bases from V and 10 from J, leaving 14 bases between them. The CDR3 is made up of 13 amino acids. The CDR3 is CASSEYGGRDYTF. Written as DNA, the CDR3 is TGTGCCAGCAGTGAATATGGCGGCAGGGACTACACCTTC.

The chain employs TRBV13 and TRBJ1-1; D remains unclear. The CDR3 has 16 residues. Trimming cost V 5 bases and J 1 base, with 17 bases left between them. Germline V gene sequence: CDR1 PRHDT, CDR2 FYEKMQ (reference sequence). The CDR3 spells CASSLLTGRGNTEAFF. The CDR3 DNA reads TGTGCCAGCAGCCTATTAACTGGGCGGGGGAACACTGAAGCTTTCTTT.

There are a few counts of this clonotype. The CDR3 sequence is CASSLALGDYGYTF. The CDR3 DNA reads as TGTGCCAGCAGTTTAGCGCTGGGGGACTATGGCTACACCTTC. The V and J genes are TRBV12-3 or TRBV12-4 and TRBJ1-2; D is perhaps TRBD1 (5 bases). This CDR3 has 14 residues. V was trimmed by 0 bases and J by 3 bases, leaving 8 bases between them.

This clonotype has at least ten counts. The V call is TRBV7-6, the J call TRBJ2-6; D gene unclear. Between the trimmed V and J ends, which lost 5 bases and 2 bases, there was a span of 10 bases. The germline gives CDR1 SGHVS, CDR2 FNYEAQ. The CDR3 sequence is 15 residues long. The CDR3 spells CASSPSWTGANVLTF. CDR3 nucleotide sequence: TGTGCCAGCAGCCCTAGTTGGACTGGGGCCAACGTCCTGACTTTC.

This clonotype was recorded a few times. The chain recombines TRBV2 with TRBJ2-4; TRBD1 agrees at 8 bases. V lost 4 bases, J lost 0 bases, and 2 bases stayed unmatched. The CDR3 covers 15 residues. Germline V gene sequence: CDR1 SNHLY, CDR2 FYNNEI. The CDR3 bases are TGTGCCAGCAGTGCGACAGGGGTAGCCAAAAACATTCAGTACTTC. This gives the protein CASSATGVAKNIQYF.

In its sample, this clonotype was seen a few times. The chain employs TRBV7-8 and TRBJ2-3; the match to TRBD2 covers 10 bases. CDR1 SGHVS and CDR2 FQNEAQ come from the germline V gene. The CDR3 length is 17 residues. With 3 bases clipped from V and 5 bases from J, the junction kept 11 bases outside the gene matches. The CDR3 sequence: CASSLYPSGSEIDTQYF. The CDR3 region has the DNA TGTGCCAGCAGCTTGTACCCTAGCGGGAGTGAGATAGATACGCAGTATTTT.

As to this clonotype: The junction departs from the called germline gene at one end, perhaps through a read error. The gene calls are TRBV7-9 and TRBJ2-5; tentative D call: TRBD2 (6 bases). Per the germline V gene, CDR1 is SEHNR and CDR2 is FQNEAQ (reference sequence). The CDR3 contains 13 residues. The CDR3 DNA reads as TGTGCCAGCAGCCCGCCGGCGGGGTCCCTAAGTGACTTC. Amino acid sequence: CASSPPAGSLSDF.

The CDR3 loop reads CASSQSRQSEAFF. The CDR3 nucleotides read TGTGCCAGCAGTCAATCCAGGCAGTCTGAAGCTTTCTTT. The rearrangement links TRBV6-6 to TRBJ1-1, with D unclear. The CDR3 is 13 amino acids. Germline loops: CDR1 MNHNY, CDR2 SVGAGI (reference sequence). Trimming pared 5 bases from V and 6 bases from J, leaving 13 bases between.

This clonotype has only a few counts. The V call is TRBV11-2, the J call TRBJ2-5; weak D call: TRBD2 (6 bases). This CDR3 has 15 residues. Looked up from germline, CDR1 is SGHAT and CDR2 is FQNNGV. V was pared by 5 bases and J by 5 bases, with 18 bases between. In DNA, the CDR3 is TGTGCCAGCAGCCCAACCGGGAGCGGCTATGAGACCCAGTACTTC. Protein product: CASSPTGSGYETQYF.

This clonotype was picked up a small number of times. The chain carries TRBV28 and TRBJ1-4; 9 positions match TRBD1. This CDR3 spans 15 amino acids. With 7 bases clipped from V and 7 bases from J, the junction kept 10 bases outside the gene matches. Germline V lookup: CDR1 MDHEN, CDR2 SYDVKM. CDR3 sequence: CASIGQGRRGEKLFF. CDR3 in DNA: TGTGCCAGCATAGGACAGGGGCGGAGGGGTGAAAAACTGTTTTTT.

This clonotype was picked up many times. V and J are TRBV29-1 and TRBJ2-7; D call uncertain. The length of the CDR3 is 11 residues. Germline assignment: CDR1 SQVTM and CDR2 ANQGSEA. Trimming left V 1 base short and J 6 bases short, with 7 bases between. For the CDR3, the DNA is TGCAGCGTTGAAGGAGGCGGCGAGCAGTACTTC. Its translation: CSVEGGGEQYF.

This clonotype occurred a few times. CDR3 sequence (DNA): TGTGCCAGCAGTTTTTACACCGGCGGCAACGAGCAGTACTTC. It encodes CASSFYTGGNEQYF. The rearrangement joins TRBV12-3 or TRBV12-4 to TRBJ2-7; no firm D call. This CDR3 contains 14 residues. V was pared by 3 bases and J by 5 bases, with 14 bases between.

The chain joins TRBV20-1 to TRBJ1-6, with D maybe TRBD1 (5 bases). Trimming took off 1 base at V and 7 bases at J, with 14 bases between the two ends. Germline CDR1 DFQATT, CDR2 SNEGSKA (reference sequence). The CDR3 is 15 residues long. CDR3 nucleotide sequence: TGCAGTGCTAGAGGCCACCAGGGCGGGAATTCACCCCTCCACTTT. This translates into CSARGHQGGNSPLHF.

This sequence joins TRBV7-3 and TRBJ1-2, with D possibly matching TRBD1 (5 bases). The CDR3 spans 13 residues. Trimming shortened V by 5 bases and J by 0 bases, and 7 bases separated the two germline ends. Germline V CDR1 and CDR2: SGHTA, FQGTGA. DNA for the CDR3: TGTGCCAGCAGCCCACAGGCTAACTATGGCTACACCTTC. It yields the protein CASSPQANYGYTF.

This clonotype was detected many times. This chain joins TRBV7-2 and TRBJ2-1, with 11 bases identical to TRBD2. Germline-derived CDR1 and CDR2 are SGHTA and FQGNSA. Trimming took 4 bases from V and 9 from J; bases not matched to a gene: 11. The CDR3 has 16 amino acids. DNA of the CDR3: TGTGCCAGCAGCTCTACTAGCGGGGGCCAATCCGGTGAGCAGTTCTTC. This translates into CASSSTSGGQSGEQFF. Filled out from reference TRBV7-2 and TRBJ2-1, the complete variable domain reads GAGVSQSPSNKVTEKGKDVELRCDPISGHTALYWYRQSLGQGLEFLIYFQGNSAPDKSGLPSDRFSAERTGGSVSTLTIQRTQQEDSAVYLCASSSTSGGQSGEQFFGPGTRLTVL.

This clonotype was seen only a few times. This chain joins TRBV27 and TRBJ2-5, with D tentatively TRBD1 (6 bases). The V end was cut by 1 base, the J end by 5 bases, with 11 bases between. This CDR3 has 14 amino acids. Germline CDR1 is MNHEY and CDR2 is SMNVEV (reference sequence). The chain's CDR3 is CASSLLNQGETQYF. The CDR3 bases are TGTGCCAGCAGTTTATTAAATCAGGGGGAGACCCAGTACTTC.

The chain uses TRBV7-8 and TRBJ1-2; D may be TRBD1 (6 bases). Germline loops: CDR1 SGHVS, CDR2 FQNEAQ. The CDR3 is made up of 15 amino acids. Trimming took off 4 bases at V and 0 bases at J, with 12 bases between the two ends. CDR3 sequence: CASSSQGRPNYGYTF. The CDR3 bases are TGTGCCAGCAGCTCGCAGGGGCGGCCTAACTATGGCTACACCTTC.

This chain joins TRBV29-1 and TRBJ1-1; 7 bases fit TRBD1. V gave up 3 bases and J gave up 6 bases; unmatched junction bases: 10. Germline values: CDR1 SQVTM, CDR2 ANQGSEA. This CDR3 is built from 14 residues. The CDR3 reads CSVDRQGGRPEAFF. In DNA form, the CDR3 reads TGCAGCGTTGATCGACAGGGAGGGCGGCCTGAAGCTTTCTTT. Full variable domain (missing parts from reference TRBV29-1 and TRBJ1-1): SAVISQKPSRDICQRGTSLTIQCQVDSQVTMMFWYRQQPGQSLTLIATANQGSEATYESGFVIDKFPISRPNLTFSTLTVSNMSPEDSSIYLCSVDRQGGRPEAFFGQGTRLTVV.

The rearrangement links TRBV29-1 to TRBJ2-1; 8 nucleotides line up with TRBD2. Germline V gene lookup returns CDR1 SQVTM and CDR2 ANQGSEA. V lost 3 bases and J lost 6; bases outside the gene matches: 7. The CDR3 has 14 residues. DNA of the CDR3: TGCAGCGTTGAGGTGAGCGGGAGCCCCAATGAGCAGTTCTTC. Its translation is CSVEVSGSPNEQFF.

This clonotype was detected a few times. CDR3 residues: CATSDYSSGLNYGYTF. Written as DNA, the CDR3 is TGTGCCACCAGTGATTATTCATCGGGTCTTAACTATGGCTACACCTTC. V usage is TRBV24-1 and J usage is TRBJ1-2; D is undetermined. Trimming cost V 2 bases and J 1 base, with 13 bases left between them. This CDR3 has 16 residues. The germline V gene has CDR1 KGHDR and CDR2 SFDVKD.